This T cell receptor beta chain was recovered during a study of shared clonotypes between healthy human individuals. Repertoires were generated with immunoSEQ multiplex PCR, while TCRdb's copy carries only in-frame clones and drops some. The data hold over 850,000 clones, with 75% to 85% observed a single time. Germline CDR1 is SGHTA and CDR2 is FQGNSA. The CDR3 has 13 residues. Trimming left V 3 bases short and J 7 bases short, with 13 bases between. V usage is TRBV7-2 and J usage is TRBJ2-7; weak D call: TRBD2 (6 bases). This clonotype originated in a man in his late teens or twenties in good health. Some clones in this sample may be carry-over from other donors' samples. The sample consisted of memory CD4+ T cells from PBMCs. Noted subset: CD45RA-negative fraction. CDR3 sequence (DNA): TGTGCCAGCAGCTTTACGGGAGTGAAGGAGCAGTACTTC. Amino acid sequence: CASSFTGVKEQYF.